This T cell receptor beta chain was found in a study of cytomegalovirus exposure and HLA in healthy donors. The PCR employed 60 Vbeta primers together with 13 Jbeta primers. TCRdb's copy holds only in-frame clones and misses some; the assay was immunoSEQ multiplex PCR. The sample lists under 200,000 clones, around 79% occurring once. Trimming removed 3 bases from V and 0 bases from J, with 9 bases in between. Germline CDR1 and CDR2: LNHDA and SQIVND (reference sequence). The CDR3 has 15 residues. The J gene is TRBJ1-3, the V gene TRBV19; weak D call: TRBD1 (6 bases). The source material was PBMCs. The sequence was collected from a woman in her fifties or sixties in good health and CMV-seronegative. CDR3 in amino acids: CASSIRDNSGNTIYF. The CDR3 coding sequence is TGTGCCAGTAGTATCAGGGACAACTCTGGAAACACCATATATTTT. The full variable domain, its missing parts supplied by reference TRBV19 and TRBJ1-3, is DGGITQSPKYLFRKEGQNVTLSCEQNLNHDAMYWYRQDPGQGLRLIYYSQIVNDFQKGDIAEGYSVSREKKESFPLTVTSAQKNPTAFYLCASSIRDNSGNTIYFGEGSWLTVV.